This TCR beta chain was sequenced in a study of blood T cell repertoires in COVID-19. J lost 2 bases, V lost 1 base, and 6 bases had no gene match. The germline CDR1 and CDR2 sequences are SGHRS and YFSETQ. This CDR3 has 17 amino acids. Libraries were prepared by immunoSEQ multiplex PCR; TCRdb keeps only in-frame clonotypes and omits some of them. The sample records roughly 240,000 clones, roughly 85% being singletons. The V gene is TRBV5-1, the J gene TRBJ2-3; 11 nucleotides line up with TRBD2. Sequenced input: peripheral blood. The receptor was isolated from a middle-aged man with COVID-19, enrolled during active disease. The CDR3 protein is CASSLQLAGAYTDTQYF. DNA of the CDR3: TGCGCCAGCAGCTTGCAACTAGCGGGGGCGTACACAGATACGCAGTATTTT.